The 5 T cell receptor beta chains below come from one sample, sequenced in a study of blood T cell repertoires in COVID-19. Measured with immunoSEQ multiplex PCR; TCRdb has only the in-frame clones, and not every one. The sample shows over 140,000 clones, roughly four fifths of them seen only once. Sequencing was done on a sample of peripheral blood. These receptors originate from a woman in her fifties or sixties with active or convalescent COVID-19.

This clone was seen once. V gene TRBV11-2 combines with J gene TRBJ2-3; 9 bases line up with TRBD2. In germline, CDR1 is SGHAT, CDR2 FQNNGV. V was pared by 0 bases and J by 0 bases, with 4 bases of the junction left unmatched. The CDR3 contains 17 residues. The CDR3: CASSLERLAVSTDTQYF. DNA for the CDR3: TGTGCCAGCAGCTTAGAGCGACTAGCGGTTAGCACAGATACGCAGTATTTT.

This clone showed up just a few times. The rearrangement links TRBV28 to TRBJ2-7, with 7 bases that match TRBD2. The CDR3 is 13 amino acids. With 5 bases clipped from V and 5 bases from J, the junction kept 6 bases outside the gene matches. Germline CDR1 reads MDHEN; CDR2 reads SYDVKM. This chain's CDR3 is CASSIQLANEQYF. The DNA of the CDR3 is TGTGCCAGCAGTATTCAACTAGCGAACGAGCAGTACTTC.

This chain joins TRBV7-3 and TRBJ2-1; TRBD1 aligns across 10 bases. There are 15 residues in the CDR3. V shed 2 bases, J shed 7 bases, and the junction held 5 bases outside the gene matches. The germline V gene has CDR1 SGHTA and CDR2 FQGTGA. CDR3 nucleotide sequence: TGTGCCAGCAGCTTAGGACAGGGGGGTTCAAATGAGCAGTTCTTC. It codes for CASSLGQGGSNEQFF.

V is TRBV7-2 and J is TRBJ1-2; 8 nucleotides agree with TRBD1. Germline CDR1 reads SGHTA; CDR2 reads FQGNSA. The CDR3 totals 14 residues. V was clipped by 5 bases and J by 8 bases; unmatched bases: 10. The CDR3 nucleotides are TGTGCCAGCAGCCCGCACCGACAGGGGAACGGCTACACCTTC. Its protein is CASSPHRQGNGYTF.

The chain employs TRBV5-1 and TRBJ2-1; 7 nucleotides line up with TRBD2. The CDR3 is 14 residues long. Germline-derived CDR1 and CDR2 are SGHRS and YFSETQ. Trimming cost V 6 bases and J 0 bases; bases outside gene matches: 3. The CDR3 coding sequence is TGCGCCAGCACAGGCGGGAGCTCCTACAATGAGCAGTTCTTC. Amino acid sequence: CASTGGSSYNEQFF.